This T cell receptor (beta chain) emerged from a study of tumor-infiltrating lymphocytes in primary liver carcinoma. About the study: Surgeons treated the primary liver carcinoma of the patients by surgical resection. Staging of the tumors gave T1-T3 N0M0, with widths of roughly 4 to 10 cm.

V shed 4 bases, J shed 8 bases, and the junction held 6 bases outside the gene matches. CDR1 and CDR2 from the germline V gene are SGHDN and FVKESK. CDR3 length: 13 residues. This clonotype was counted a few times. The antigen remains undetermined. Starting material of roughly 550 ng total RNA yielded TCR beta cDNA via a constant-region primer. Modified slightly, ARM-PCR produced TCR beta libraries over three nested multiplex PCR rounds. The first two PCR rounds, around 11 cycles each, used TRBV1-TRBV30 forward primers and a C-beta reverse primer. TCRdb processed the multiplex PCR reads anew with MiXCR; each CDR3 protein has one entry. Of about 200,000 distinct CDR3 sequences detected, about two thirds appear once; the ten largest clones hold 6% to 8.5%. Germline DNA was also extracted, with blood RNA taken from unsorted whole blood. HBV chronically infected the treatment-naive patients. Study-level results: Tumor-blood pairs (like tumor-adjacent pairs) overlapped less than tumor region pairs did.

The chain employs TRBV14 and TRBJ1-2, with 8 positions matching TRBD1. The receptor comes from a woman aged 55-69 years with primary liver carcinoma and hepatitis B virus infection. The sample was peripheral blood. The CDR3 DNA is TGTGCCAGCAGCCCGGACAGGGTAAGCGGCTACACCTTC. It is translated as CASSPDRVSGYTF.